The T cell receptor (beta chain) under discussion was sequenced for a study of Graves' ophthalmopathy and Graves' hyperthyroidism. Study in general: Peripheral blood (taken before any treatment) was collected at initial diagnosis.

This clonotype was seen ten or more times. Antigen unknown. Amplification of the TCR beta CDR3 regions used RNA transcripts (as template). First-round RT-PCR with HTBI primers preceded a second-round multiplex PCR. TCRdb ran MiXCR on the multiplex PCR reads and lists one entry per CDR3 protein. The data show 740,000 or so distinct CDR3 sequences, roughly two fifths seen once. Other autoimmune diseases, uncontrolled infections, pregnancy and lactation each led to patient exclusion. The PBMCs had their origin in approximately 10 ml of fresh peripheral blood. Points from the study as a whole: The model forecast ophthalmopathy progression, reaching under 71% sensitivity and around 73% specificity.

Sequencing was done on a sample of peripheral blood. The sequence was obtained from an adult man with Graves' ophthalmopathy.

The CDR3 DNA sequence: TGTGCCAGCAGCCTATCTGGCGCTAGAATTCAGCCCCAGCATTTT. This sequence encodes CASSLSGARIQPQHF. V and J are TRBV7-8 and TRBJ1-5, with D hard to call. Germline V gene sequence: CDR1 SGHVS, CDR2 FQNEAQ. The CDR3 runs to 15 residues. V was pared by 5 bases and J by 6 bases, with 17 bases between.